These T cell receptor beta chains were read from a single sample in a study of T cells after yellow fever vaccination. TCRdb redid the calling of the 5' RACE reads with MiXCR, one entry per CDR3 protein. Of about 360,000 distinct CDR3 sequences listed, approximately 6% are singletons. The starting material was PBMCs, obtained 5 days after the yellow fever booster vaccination. The source is a young man who received the YFV17D yellow fever vaccine. CDR3s include the opening cysteine and the closing phenylalanine or tryptophan. A D gene is named only where the DNA matches it firmly. Clone size is not always given. Where it is, it says once, few, many or a class for expanded clones.

J gene | D gene | CDR3 length | clone size | V gene | CDR3 DNA | CDR3 protein
TRBJ1-1 | - | 15 | few | TRBV4-3 | TGCGCCAGCAGCCAGCGGCATAACGGGCCGACTGAAGCTTTCTTT | CASSQRHNGPTEAFF
TRBJ2-5 | TRBD2 | 17 | few | TRBV20-1 | TGCAGTGCTAGAGTGGGACTAGCTCGGGGAAGGCAAGAGACCCAGTACTTC | CSARVGLARGRQETQYF
TRBJ1-5 | - | 13 | few | TRBV20-1 | TGCAGTGCTAGAGCACGGTACAATCAGCCCCAGCATTTT | CSARARYNQPQHF
TRBJ2-5 | - | 12 | many | TRBV2 | TGTGCCAGACAGCGCCCCAAAGAGACCCAGTACTTC | CARQRPKETQYF
TRBJ2-1 | TRBD2 | 14 | - | TRBV7-2 | TGTGCCAGCAGCTCGGGACTAGCGGCCGCTACAGGGTTCTTC | CASSSGLAAATGFF
TRBJ2-5 | TRBD2 | 15 | many | TRBV7-2 | TGTGCCAGCAGACGACTAGCGGGATCGGTTGAGACCCAGTACTTC | CASRRLAGSVETQYF
TRBJ2-3 | - | 14 | many | TRBV20-1 | TGCAGTGCGCGAAGGAGTAGCTCCCCAGATACGCAGTATTTT | CSARRSSSPDTQYF
TRBJ1-2 | - | 15 | few | TRBV5-1 | TGCGCCAGCAGCCTACAGGGACGGACTAACTATGGCTACACCTTC | CASSLQGRTNYGYTF
TRBJ2-7 | - | 13 | - | TRBV4-3 | TGCGCCAGCAGCCCCCGAATGCTCGGCGAGCAGTACTTC | CASSPRMLGEQYF
TRBJ2-2 | TRBD1 | 14 | - | TRBV5-1 | TGCGCCAGCAGCTTGACCGGACAGGGTGGGGAGCTGTTTTTT | CASSLTGQGGELFF
TRBJ2-3 | - | 15 | many | TRBV7-2 | TGTGCCAGCAGCTTAAGGTTTAGGGGCACAGATACGCAGTATTTT | CASSLRFRGTDTQYF
TRBJ2-1 | - | 14 | - | TRBV9 | TGTGCCAGCAGCCCCGCGATGCCTGTATATGAGCAGTTCTTC | CASSPAMPVYEQFF
TRBJ2-2 | - | 15 | many | TRBV6-5 | TGTGCCAGCAGTTACCGAATAGGGAGCACCGGGGAGCTGTTTTTT | CASSYRIGSTGELFF
TRBJ1-1 | - | 10 | many | TRBV29-1 | TGCAGCGACGGAAACACTGAAGCTTTCTTT | CSDGNTEAFF
TRBJ1-5 | TRBD1 | 14 | many | TRBV7-9 | TGTGCCAGCAGCTTAGGACAGGGGGCTCAGCCCCAGCATTTT | CASSLGQGAQPQHF
TRBJ2-1 | TRBD1 | 15 | few | TRBV6-1 | TGTGCCAGCATGCTATTCGGGACAGGGGGTCATGAGCAGTTCTTC | CASMLFGTGGHEQFF
TRBJ2-5 | - | 15 | - | TRBV18 | TGTGCCAGCTCACCCACCCAGGCGTTCCAAGAGACCCAGTACTTC | CASSPTQAFQETQYF
TRBJ1-5 | - | 13 | - | TRBV15 | TGTGCCACCAGCTCGGACGGGAATCAGCCCCAGCATTTT | CATSSDGNQPQHF
TRBJ2-1 | - | 12 | many | TRBV5-6 | TGTGCCAGCAGTAAGACCGGGAATGAGCAGTTCTTC | CASSKTGNEQFF
TRBJ1-1 | TRBD1 | 16 | many | TRBV28 | TGTGCCAGCAGTTGGTGGACAGGGTCTAAGGACACTGAAGCTTTCTTT | CASSWWTGSKDTEAFF
TRBJ1-2 | - | 21 | - | TRBV7-2 | TGTGCCAGCAGCTTAGCGGCTGCCGTGGGGGGCCGAGCCAGATTAAACTATGGCTACACCTTC | CASSLAAAVGGRARLNYGYTF
TRBJ2-2 | - | 13 | - | TRBV5-1 | TGCGCCAGCAGCAAATGGGAGGCCGGGGAGCTGGTTTTT | CASSKWEAGELVF
TRBJ2-2 | - | 15 | many | TRBV12-3/TRBV12-4 | TGTGCCAGCAGTGCCTGGGACACCCGTACCGGGGAGCTGTTTTTT | CASSAWDTRTGELFF
TRBJ1-1 | TRBD1 | 12 | few | TRBV18 | TGTGCCAGCTCATCCAGGGACAGCGAAGCTTTCTTT | CASSSRDSEAFF
TRBJ2-1 | TRBD2 | 13 | few | TRBV9 | TGTGCCAGCAGCGGAGCGGGGGGGAATGAGCAGTTCTTC | CASSGAGGNEQFF
TRBJ2-3 | TRBD1 | 15 | - | TRBV20-1 | TGCAGTGCTCATCGACCCTCAACAGGGGCAGATACGCAGTATTTT | CSAHRPSTGADTQYF
TRBJ2-2 | - | 14 | many | TRBV3-1 | TGTGCCAGCACCGACCCCAGGAACACCGGGGAGCTGTTTTTT | CASTDPRNTGELFF
TRBJ2-7 | - | 14 | - | TRBV29-1 | TGCAGCGTTGTCCTCGGATCCTACACGTCCGAGCAGTACTTC | CSVVLGSYTSEQYF
TRBJ2-1 | - | 15 | few | TRBV2 | TGTGCCAGCAGTGACCAGGGAGCCGAATACAATGAGCAGTTCTTC | CASSDQGAEYNEQFF
TRBJ2-1 | TRBD1 | 16 | many | TRBV9 | TGTGCCAGCAGCGTAGGACAGGGGAATGCCTACAATGAGCAGTTCTTC | CASSVGQGNAYNEQFF
TRBJ1-1 | - | 15 | - | TRBV6-5 | TGTGCCAGCAGTTACTTCCGACAGATGAACACTGAAGCTTTCTTT | CASSYFRQMNTEAFF
TRBJ1-5 | TRBD1 | 13 | many | TRBV10-2 | TGCGCCAGCGGAAGGACAGGGAATCAGCCCCAGCATTTT | CASGRTGNQPQHF
TRBJ2-1 | TRBD2 | 15 | few | TRBV9 | TGTGCCAGCAGCGACCTCTCTAGCGGGAACAATGAGCAGTTCTTC | CASSDLSSGNNEQFF
TRBJ2-1 | TRBD2 | 17 | many | TRBV7-9 | TGTGCCAGCAGCTACGAGCTTAGCGGGAGTTTCTACAATGAGCAGTTCTTC | CASSYELSGSFYNEQFF
TRBJ2-3 | - | 17 | - | TRBV11-2 | TGTGCCAGCAGCTTAGGACAGTCCCTCCCAAGCACAGATACGCAGTATTTT | CASSLGQSLPSTDTQYF
TRBJ2-2 | TRBD1 | 15 | - | TRBV12-3/TRBV12-4 | TGTGCCAGCAGCCAAGACAGGGGGGGCACCGGGGAGCTGTTTTTT | CASSQDRGGTGELFF
TRBJ2-5 | TRBD1 | 15 | - | TRBV7-2 | TGTGCCAGCAGCTTATCGACAGGGCTGTCGGAGACCCAGTACTTC | CASSLSTGLSETQYF
TRBJ2-1 | - | 14 | many | TRBV20-1 | TGCAGTGCTAGCCCAAATGGGGACTACAATGAGCAGTTCTTC | CSASPNGDYNEQFF
TRBJ2-7 | TRBD2 | 19 | many | TRBV6-5 | TGTGCCAGCAGTTACCCCCCCCGGGGCGGGAGGCAGGCGGCCTACGAGCAGTACTTC | CASSYPPRGGRQAAYEQYF
TRBJ1-2 | - | 16 | - | TRBV14 | TGTGCCAGCAGCGGGGTACCAACCCCCTCTAACTATGGCTACACCTTC | CASSGVPTPSNYGYTF
TRBJ1-5 | - | 17 | few | TRBV19 | TGTGCCAGTAGTAAGCGTGACAGGCGAAATAGCAATCAGCCCCAGCATTTT | CASSKRDRRNSNQPQHF
TRBJ2-1 | - | 14 | few | TRBV23-1 | TGCGCCAGCAGTCGTACGGGGGCATTGAGTGAGCAGTTCTTC | CASSRTGALSEQFF
TRBJ2-4 | - | 16 | - | TRBV11-2 | TGTGCCAGCAGCTTAGACGGGAGAGGGGGCGCGTACATTCAGTACTTC | CASSLDGRGGAYIQYF
TRBJ2-7 | TRBD2 | 14 | many | TRBV12-3/TRBV12-4 | TGTGCCAGCAGTTCTAGCGGGAGTATATACGAGCAGTACTTC | CASSSSGSIYEQYF
TRBJ2-5 | - | 13 | few | TRBV12-3/TRBV12-4 | TGTGCCAGCGGGACAATTAACGAAGAGACCCAGTACTTC | CASGTINEETQYF
TRBJ2-1 | TRBD2 | 16 | few | TRBV7-2 | TGTGCCAGCAGCCCCGGCGGCGGGAGTGTCTACAATGAGCAGTTCTTC | CASSPGGGSVYNEQFF
TRBJ2-4 | - | 15 | - | TRBV4-2 | TGTGCCAGCAGCCAAGAAGGGGGAGCCAAAAACATTCAGTACTTC | CASSQEGGAKNIQYF
TRBJ2-7 | - | 17 | many | TRBV4-3 | TGCGCCAGCAGCCAAGATATCCTCGGTGCCGATCCCTACGAGCAGTACTTC | CASSQDILGADPYEQYF
TRBJ2-4 | - | 14 | few | TRBV6-1 | TGTGCCACTACAGGGTTCGGGGCCAAAAACATTCAGTACTTC | CATTGFGAKNIQYF
TRBJ2-7 | - | 16 | few | TRBV20-1 | TGCAGTATCGAAGCCCCAGGGCTGACTGCTAAAGACGAGCAGTACTTC | CSIEAPGLTAKDEQYF
TRBJ2-1 | - | 16 | - | TRBV29-1 | TGCAGCGTGAGAGTCCCCGAGACTCGCAACAACAATGAGCAGTTCTTC | CSVRVPETRNNNEQFF
TRBJ2-2 | TRBD2 | 18 | few | TRBV20-1 | TGCAGTGCTAGAGATCGGGTGTCGGGGACTAGCGGAACCGGGGAGCTGTTTTTT | CSARDRVSGTSGTGELFF